Reported below is one T cell receptor (beta chain). The antigen is unknown. The data originate from a study of blood T cells in healthy people across ages. Study-wide results and caveats: A conclusive naive versus antigen-experienced comparison was prevented by the unsorted PBMCs.

Then a second PCR, running about 6 to 12 cycles, was carried out with a sample-barcoded 5' primer and a J-beta primer mix. TCRdb processed the 5' RACE reads anew with MiXCR; each CDR3 protein has one entry. Here the sample spans about 1,400,000 distinct CDR3 sequences, roughly 59% being singletons. About 9.6 milliliters of peripheral blood were drawn from each donor into EDTA-treated tubes. CDR1 DFQATT and CDR2 SNEGSKA come from the germline V gene (reference sequence). There are 11 residues in the CDR3. Sequences were obtained from blood. The V and J genes are TRBV20-1 and TRBJ2-1; D gene uncertain. The TCR sequence derives from a young man in good health. The CDR3 sequence is CSTTFGNEQFF. In DNA form, the CDR3 reads TGCAGCACAACTTTTGGGAATGAGCAGTTCTTC.